A selection of T cell receptor beta chains follows, all from one sample in a study of OX40 agonist ivuxolimab in advanced cancers. Using immunoSEQ multiplex PCR, the repertoire was profiled, and TCRdb retains in-frame clones only, with some absent. The repertoire holds about 74,000 clones, roughly 84% seen once, with 1.6% in the top ten. This sample comprised CD4+ or CD8+ T cells sorted from blood, obtained in a trial of the OX40 agonist ivuxolimab. The receptors stem from an adult with an advanced solid tumor such as melanoma, head and neck, liver or kidney cancer. The CDR3 runs from the conserved cysteine through the conserved F or W. D genes are given only for firm matches. Only part of the rows carry a size: once, few, many, or a class if the clone is expanded.

clone_size	d_call	v_call	j_call	cdr3_aa	cdr3_nt
-	TRBD1	TRBV5-1	TRBJ1-5	CASSLQGDQPQHF	TGCGCCAGCAGCCTTCAGGGGGATCAGCCCCAGCATTTT
-	TRBD2	TRBV28	TRBJ2-7	CASSLAGGFYEQYF	TGTGCCAGCAGTCTAGCGGGAGGATTCTACGAGCAGTACTTC
medium-sized	TRBD1	TRBV9	TRBJ2-7	CASSVAWDSQYEQYF	TGTGCCAGCAGCGTAGCGTGGGACAGCCAGTACGAGCAGTACTTC
once	-	TRBV10-3	TRBJ2-7	CATTLSSGSLEQYF	TGTGCCACCACCCTGTCGTCGGGATCCCTCGAGCAGTACTTC
-	-	TRBV5-1	TRBJ1-1	CASSMTAGGTEAFF	TGCGCCAGCAGCATGACGGCCGGTGGGACTGAAGCTTTCTTT
-	-	TRBV9	TRBJ1-5	CASSVAGDQPQHF	TGTGCCAGCAGCGTAGCAGGGGACCAGCCCCAGCATTTT
-	-	TRBV6-5	TRBJ2-7	CASSYSRTYEQYF	TGTGCCAGCAGTTACTCGAGAACCTACGAGCAGTACTTC
-	-	TRBV5-1	TRBJ2-2	CASSSVDTGELFF	TGCGCCAGCAGCTCTGTGGACACCGGGGAGCTGTTTTTT
-	-	TRBV7-9	TRBJ2-1	CASMAQGSNEQFF	TGTGCCAGCATGGCCCAGGGGTCAAATGAGCAGTTCTTC
-	-	TRBV27	TRBJ2-1	CASSGLNGDEQFF	TGTGCCAGCTCGGGACTCAACGGGGATGAGCAGTTCTTC
-	-	TRBV5-1	TRBJ2-7	CASSLAHYGTTDYEQYF	TGCGCCAGCAGCTTGGCCCACTACGGGACAACGGACTACGAGCAGTACTTC
-	-	TRBV9	TRBJ2-2	CASSVDGELFF	TGTGCCAGCAGCGTAGACGGGGAGCTGTTTTTT
-	TRBD2	TRBV4-3	TRBJ2-7	CASSQGGSGNEQYF	TGCGCCAGCAGCCAAGGGGGTAGCGGGAACGAGCAGTACTTC
-	-	TRBV11-3	TRBJ2-1	CASSLGSSNEQFF	TGTGCCAGCAGCTTAGGTAGCTCCAATGAGCAGTTCTTC
-	-	TRBV7-9	TRBJ2-1	CASSLGTVNNEQFF	TGTGCCAGCAGCTTAGGGACAGTAAACAATGAGCAGTTCTTC
once	-	TRBV5-1	TRBJ2-7	CASSLDRVGNEQYF	TGCGCCAGCAGCTTGGACAGGGTGGGAAATGAGCAGTACTTC
-	TRBD1	TRBV6-6	TRBJ1-5	CASSYSIGQGFQPQHF	TGTGCCAGCAGTTACTCTATCGGACAGGGTTTTCAGCCCCAGCATTTT
few	TRBD2	TRBV4-3	TRBJ2-3	CASSQDLRTSGRTSTDTQYF	TGCGCCAGCAGCCAAGATCTACGGACTAGCGGGAGGACAAGCACAGATACGCAGTATTTT
-	-	TRBV5-5	TRBJ2-2	CASSATVLNTGELFF	TGTGCCAGCAGCGCGACAGTCCTCAACACCGGGGAGCTGTTTTTT
few	TRBD1	TRBV10-3	TRBJ1-4	CAISELAGGEKLFF	TGTGCCATCAGTGAGTTAGCAGGGGGTGAAAAACTGTTTTTT
-	TRBD1	TRBV5-4	TRBJ2-3	CASSPSTGTDTQYF	TGTGCCAGCAGCCCATCGACAGGGACAGATACGCAGTATTTT
-	-	TRBV18	TRBJ2-6	CASSVRNLANVLTF	TGTGCCAGCTCAGTTCGAAACCTAGCCAACGTCCTGACTTTC
few	-	TRBV30	TRBJ1-5	CAWSLRGTPNQPQHF	TGTGCCTGGAGTCTACGGGGGACTCCCAATCAGCCCCAGCATTTT
-	TRBD1	TRBV18	TRBJ1-1	CASSTGLQGLNTEAFF	TGTGCCAGCTCAACGGGCCTACAGGGGCTGAACACTGAAGCTTTCTTT
-	-	TRBV7-8	TRBJ2-7	CASSLRYRGETYEQYF	TGTGCCAGCAGCTTAAGGTACAGAGGGGAGACCTACGAGCAGTACTTC
-	TRBD1	TRBV9	TRBJ2-5	CASSVGSRGLETQYF	TGTGCCAGCAGCGTTGGCAGCAGGGGGCTAGAGACCCAGTACTTC
-	TRBD1	TRBV5-4	TRBJ2-5	CASSLDTGGASGETQYF	TGTGCCAGCAGCTTGGATACAGGGGGCGCTTCTGGGGAGACCCAGTACTTC
-	TRBD1	TRBV13	TRBJ2-5	CASSLTLGQAGAQYF	TGTGCCAGCAGCTTAACCCTAGGACAGGCAGGGGCCCAGTACTTC
-	TRBD2	TRBV6-4	TRBJ2-1	CASSIAGGSNEQFF	TGTGCCAGCAGTATAGCGGGAGGTTCCAATGAGCAGTTCTTC
-	-	TRBV4-2	TRBJ1-6	CASSQAGRISPLHF	TGTGCCAGCAGCCAAGCGGGACGTATTTCACCCCTCCACTTT
-	-	TRBV10-2	TRBJ2-7	CASTLGPDSYEQYF	TGCGCCAGCACTCTCGGACCGGACTCCTACGAGCAGTACTTC
-	-	TRBV7-8	TRBJ2-1	CASSLRGREQFF	TGTGCCAGCAGCTTAAGGGGACGCGAGCAGTTCTTC
-	TRBD2	TRBV19	TRBJ2-7	CASTRTLAGEAYEQYF	TGTGCCAGTACCCGTACCCTAGCGGGAGAAGCCTACGAGCAGTACTTC
-	-	TRBV19	TRBJ2-7	CASSRNGDSYEQYF	TGTGCCAGCTCGAGAAACGGGGACTCCTACGAGCAGTACTTC
-	TRBD1	TRBV18	TRBJ1-1	CASSPPDRGWNTEAFF	TGTGCCAGCTCACCTCCGGACAGGGGATGGAACACTGAAGCTTTCTTT
-	-	TRBV6-5	TRBJ1-2	CASSLDRINYGYTF	TGTGCCAGCAGTTTAGACAGAATTAACTATGGCTACACCTTC
-	-	TRBV28	TRBJ1-1	CASSLTDTEAFF	TGTGCCAGCAGTTTGACCGACACTGAAGCTTTCTTT
-	-	TRBV7-9	TRBJ1-2	CASTTSGGNNYGYTF	TGTGCCAGCACCACCTCGGGCGGGAATAACTATGGCTACACCTTC
once	-	TRBV5-1	TRBJ2-3	CASSLQGPTDTQYF	TGCGCCAGCAGCTTGCAGGGGCCGACAGATACGCAGTATTTT
-	-	TRBV4-2	TRBJ2-7	CASSQAKAVDIYEQYF	TGTGCCAGCAGCCAAGCGAAAGCGGTAGACATCTACGAGCAGTACTTC
-	-	TRBV5-4	TRBJ1-3	CASSPRASGNTIYF	TGTGCCAGCAGCCCCAGGGCCTCTGGAAACACCATATATTTT
-	TRBD1	TRBV23-1	TRBJ2-1	CASSRQGALSNGYNEQFF	TGCGCCAGCAGCCGACAGGGGGCGCTTAGCAACGGTTACAATGAGCAGTTCTTC
-	-	TRBV5-1	TRBJ2-2	CASSFGLRPTGELFF	TGCGCCAGCAGCTTTGGGCTCCGACCCACCGGGGAGCTGTTTTTT
-	-	TRBV14	TRBJ2-1	CASADPGRLGEQFF	TGTGCCAGCGCGGACCCCGGGAGACTGGGTGAGCAGTTCTTC
-	-	TRBV9	TRBJ2-2	CASSVSVALTNTGELFF	TGTGCCAGCAGCGTCAGCGTAGCCCTGACGAACACCGGGGAGCTGTTTTTT
-	TRBD1	TRBV29-1	TRBJ2-3	CSVEISQGKGDTQYF	TGCAGCGTTGAAATATCACAGGGGAAAGGAGATACGCAGTATTTT